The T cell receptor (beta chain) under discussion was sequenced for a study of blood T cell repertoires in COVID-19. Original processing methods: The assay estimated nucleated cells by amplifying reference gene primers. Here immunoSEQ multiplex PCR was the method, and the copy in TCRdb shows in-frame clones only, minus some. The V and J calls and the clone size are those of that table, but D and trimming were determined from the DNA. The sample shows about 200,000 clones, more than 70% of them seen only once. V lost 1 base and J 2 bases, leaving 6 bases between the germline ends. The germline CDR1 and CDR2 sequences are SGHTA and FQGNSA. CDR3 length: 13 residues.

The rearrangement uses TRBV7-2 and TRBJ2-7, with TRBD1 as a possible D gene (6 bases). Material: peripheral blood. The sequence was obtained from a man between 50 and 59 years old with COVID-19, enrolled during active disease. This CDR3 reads CASSLDRAYEQYF. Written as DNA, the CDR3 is TGTGCCAGCAGCTTAGACAGGGCCTACGAGCAGTACTTC.